This T cell receptor (beta chain) was observed in a study of CD8 T cells in ankylosing spondylitis. This clonotype was seen ten or more times. The antigen is not known. CDR1 MDHEN and CDR2 SYDVKM come from the germline V gene. V dropped 6 bases and J dropped 1 base, with 27 bases sitting between them. This CDR3 is built from 19 residues. Study-wide findings and caveats: The study looked at matched synovial fluid samples from ankylosing spondylitis patients. Disease-linked clones were reported to be significantly enriched there. Apparently characteristic of ankylosing spondylitis blood was a TCR beta motif (eight highly homologous variants).

TCRdb fed the 5' RACE reads into MiXCR, producing one record per CDR3 protein. The sample records about 140,000 distinct CDR3 sequences, more than 7% being singletons. The gene calls are TRBV28 and TRBJ1-1, with D possibly being TRBD1 (5 bases). The sequencing sample was made of synovial fluid, either unsorted or a sorted T cell fraction (not recorded which). The origin of this receptor is a male donor with ankylosing spondylitis. This CDR3 is CASSFPGWFMGRGNTEAFF. As DNA, the CDR3 is TGTGCCAGCAGCTTCCCGGGTTGGTTCATGGGGCGAGGGAACACTGAAGCTTTCTTT.